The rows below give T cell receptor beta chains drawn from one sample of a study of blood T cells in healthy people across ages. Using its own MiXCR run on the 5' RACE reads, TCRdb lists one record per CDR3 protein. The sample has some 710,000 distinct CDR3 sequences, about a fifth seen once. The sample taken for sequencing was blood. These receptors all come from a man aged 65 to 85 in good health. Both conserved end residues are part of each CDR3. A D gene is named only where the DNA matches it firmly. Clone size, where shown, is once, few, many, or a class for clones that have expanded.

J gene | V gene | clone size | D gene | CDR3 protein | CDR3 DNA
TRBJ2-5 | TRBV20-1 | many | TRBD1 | CSASRGLETQYF | TGCAGTGCTAGCAGGGGGCTGGAGACCCAGTACTTC
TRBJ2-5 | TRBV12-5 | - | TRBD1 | CASARAGGKETQYF | TGTGCTAGTGCGCGGGCAGGGGGAAAAGAGACCCAGTACTTC
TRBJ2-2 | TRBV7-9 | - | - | CASTLNVRNTGELFF | TGTGCCAGCACCCTTAACGTCCGAAACACCGGGGAGCTGTTTTTT
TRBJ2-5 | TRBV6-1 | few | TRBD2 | CASSEGTTQETQYF | TGTGCCAGCAGTGAGGGGACTACTCAAGAGACCCAGTACTTC
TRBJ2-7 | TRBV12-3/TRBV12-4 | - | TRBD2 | CASSLIAGGSYEQYF | TGTGCCAGCAGTTTAATAGCGGGGGGCTCCTACGAGCAGTACTTC
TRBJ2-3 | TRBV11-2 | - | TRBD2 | CASSLSSGRATDTQYF | TGTGCCAGCAGCTTATCTAGCGGGAGGGCAACAGATACGCAGTATTTT
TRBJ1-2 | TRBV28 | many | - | CASSRGGANYGYTF | TGTGCCAGCAGTAGAGGCGGGGCCAACTATGGCTACACCTTC
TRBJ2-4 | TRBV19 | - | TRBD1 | CASSRDRGHIQYF | TGTGCCAGTAGTAGGGACAGGGGACACATTCAGTACTTC
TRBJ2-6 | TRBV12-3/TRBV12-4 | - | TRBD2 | CASSFPLTSGGWGANVPTF | TGTGCCAGCAGTTTCCCTCTCACTAGCGGGGGATGGGGGGCCAACGTCCCGACTTTC
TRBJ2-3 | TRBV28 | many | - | CASSFPPMQYF | TGTGCCAGCAGTTTCCCCCCGATGCAGTATTTT
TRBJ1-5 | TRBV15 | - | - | CATSRGSNQPQHF | TGTGCCACCAGCAGGGGAAGCAATCAGCCCCAGCATTTT
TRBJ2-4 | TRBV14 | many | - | CASSQSGAGKNIQYF | TGTGCCAGCAGCCAGTCGGGGGCTGGCAAAAACATTCAGTACTTC
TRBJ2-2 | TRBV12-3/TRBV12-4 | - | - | CASSRQAANTGELFF | TGTGCCAGCAGTCGACAGGCTGCGAACACCGGGGAGCTGTTTTTT
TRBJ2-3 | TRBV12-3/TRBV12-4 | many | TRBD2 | CASSLAGAGDTQYF | TGTGCCAGCAGCCTAGCGGGAGCGGGAGATACGCAGTATTTT
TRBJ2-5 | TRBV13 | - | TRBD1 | CASSRDRGPQETQYF | TGTGCCAGCAGCAGGGACAGGGGTCCTCAAGAGACCCAGTACTTC
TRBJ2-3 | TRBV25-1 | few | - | CASSEPRLGADTQYF | TGTGCCAGCAGTGAACCGAGGCTAGGCGCAGATACGCAGTATTTT
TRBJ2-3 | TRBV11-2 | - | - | CASSLDGPTSSTDTQYF | TGTGCCAGCAGCTTAGATGGACCGACTAGTAGCACAGATACGCAGTATTTT
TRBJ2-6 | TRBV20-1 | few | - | CSARDMAGAGANVLTF | TGCAGTGCTAGAGATATGGCGGGGGCAGGGGCCAACGTCCTGACTTTC
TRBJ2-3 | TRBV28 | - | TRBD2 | CASTSAGSGADTQYF | TGTGCCAGCACCTCAGCCGGTAGCGGGGCAGATACGCAGTATTTT